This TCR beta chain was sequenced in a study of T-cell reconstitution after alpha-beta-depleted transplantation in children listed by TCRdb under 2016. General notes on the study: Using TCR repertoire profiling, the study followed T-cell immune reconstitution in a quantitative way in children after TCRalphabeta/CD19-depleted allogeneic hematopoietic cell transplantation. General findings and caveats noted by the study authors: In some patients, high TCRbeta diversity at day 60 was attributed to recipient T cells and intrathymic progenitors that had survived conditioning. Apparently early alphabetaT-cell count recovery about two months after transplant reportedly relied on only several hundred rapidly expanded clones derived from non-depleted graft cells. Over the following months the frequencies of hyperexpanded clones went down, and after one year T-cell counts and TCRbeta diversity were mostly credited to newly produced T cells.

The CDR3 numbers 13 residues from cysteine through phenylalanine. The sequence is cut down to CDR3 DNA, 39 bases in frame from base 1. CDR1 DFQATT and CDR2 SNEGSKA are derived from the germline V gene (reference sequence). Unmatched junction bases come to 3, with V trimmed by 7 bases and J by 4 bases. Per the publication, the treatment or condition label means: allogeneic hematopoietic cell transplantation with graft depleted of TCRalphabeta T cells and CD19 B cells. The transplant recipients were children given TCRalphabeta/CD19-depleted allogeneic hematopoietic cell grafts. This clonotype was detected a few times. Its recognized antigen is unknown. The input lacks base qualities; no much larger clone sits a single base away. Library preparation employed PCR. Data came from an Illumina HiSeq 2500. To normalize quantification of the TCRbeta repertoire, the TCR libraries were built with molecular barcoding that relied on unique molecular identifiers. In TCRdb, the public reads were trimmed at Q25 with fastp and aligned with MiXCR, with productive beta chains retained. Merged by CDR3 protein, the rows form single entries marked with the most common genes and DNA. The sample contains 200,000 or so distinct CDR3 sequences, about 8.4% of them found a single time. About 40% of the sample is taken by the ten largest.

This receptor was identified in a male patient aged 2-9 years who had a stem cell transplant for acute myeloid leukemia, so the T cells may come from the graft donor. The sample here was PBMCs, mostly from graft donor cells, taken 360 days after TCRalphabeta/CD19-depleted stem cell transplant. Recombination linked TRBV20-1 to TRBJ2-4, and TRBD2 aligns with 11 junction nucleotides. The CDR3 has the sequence CSGGTSGKNIQYF. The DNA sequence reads TGCAGTGGCGGGACTAGCGGTAAAAACATTCAGTACTTC.